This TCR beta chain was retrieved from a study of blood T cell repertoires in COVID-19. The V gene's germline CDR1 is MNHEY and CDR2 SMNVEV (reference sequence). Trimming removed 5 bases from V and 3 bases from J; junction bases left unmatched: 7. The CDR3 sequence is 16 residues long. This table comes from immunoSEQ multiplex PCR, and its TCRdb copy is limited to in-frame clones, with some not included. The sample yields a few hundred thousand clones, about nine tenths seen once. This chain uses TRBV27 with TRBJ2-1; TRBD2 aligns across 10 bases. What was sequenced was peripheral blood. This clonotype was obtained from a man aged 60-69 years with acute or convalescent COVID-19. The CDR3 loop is CASSAITSGNYNEQFF. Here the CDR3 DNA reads TGTGCCAGCAGTGCCATTACTAGCGGGAACTACAATGAGCAGTTCTTC.